Given below is one TCR beta chain in context. The PCR was carried out with 60 Vbeta primers and 13 Jbeta primers. TCRdb keeps only in-frame clones here, not all; method: immunoSEQ multiplex PCR. Its listing shows 100,000 to 150,000 clones. The length of the CDR3 is 15 residues. Looked up from germline, CDR1 is MNHNY and CDR2 is SVGAGI (reference sequence). The V end lost 4 bases, the J end lost 4 bases, and 14 bases lay between the germline ends. This record comes from a study of cytomegalovirus exposure and HLA in healthy donors. J is TRBJ2-1 and V is TRBV6-6; unclear D gene. The specimen was PBMCs. This receptor was identified in a woman aged 40 to 49 in good health and CMV-seropositive. The CDR3 sequence: CASSFASDKYNEQFF. CDR3 in DNA: TGTGCCAGCAGTTTTGCGTCCGACAAGTACAATGAGCAGTTCTTC.